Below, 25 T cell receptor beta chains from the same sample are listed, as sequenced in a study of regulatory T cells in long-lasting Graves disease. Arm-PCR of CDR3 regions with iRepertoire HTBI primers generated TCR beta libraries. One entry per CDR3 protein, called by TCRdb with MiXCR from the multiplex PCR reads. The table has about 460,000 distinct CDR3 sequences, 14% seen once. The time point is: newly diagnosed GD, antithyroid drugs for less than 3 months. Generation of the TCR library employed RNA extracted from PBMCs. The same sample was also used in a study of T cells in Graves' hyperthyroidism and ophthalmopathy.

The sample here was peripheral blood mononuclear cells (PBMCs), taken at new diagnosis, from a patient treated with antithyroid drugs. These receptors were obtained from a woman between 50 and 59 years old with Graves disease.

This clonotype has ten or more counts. CDR3 in amino acids: CASSLEVLNTEAFF. The CDR3 DNA follows: TGCGCCAGCAGCTTGGAAGTCTTGAACACTGAAGCTTTCTTT. The chain links TRBV5-1 to TRBJ1-1; no firm D call. The CDR3 covers 14 residues. The germline V gene has CDR1 SGHRS and CDR2 YFSETQ. The germline V and J ends were trimmed by 0 bases and 0 bases, with 6 bases remaining between them.

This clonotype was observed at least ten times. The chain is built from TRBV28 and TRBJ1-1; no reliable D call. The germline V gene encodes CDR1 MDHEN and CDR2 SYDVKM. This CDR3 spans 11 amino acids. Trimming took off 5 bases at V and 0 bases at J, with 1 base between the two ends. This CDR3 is CASSVNTEAFF. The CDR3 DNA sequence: TGTGCCAGCAGTGTGAACACTGAAGCTTTCTTT.

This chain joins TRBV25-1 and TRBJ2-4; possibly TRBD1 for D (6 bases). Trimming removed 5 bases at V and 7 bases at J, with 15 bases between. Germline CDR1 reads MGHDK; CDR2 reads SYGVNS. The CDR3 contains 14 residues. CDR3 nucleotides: TGTGCCAGCAGTAATCCAGGGGACGGGAACATTCAGTACTTC. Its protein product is CASSNPGDGNIQYF.

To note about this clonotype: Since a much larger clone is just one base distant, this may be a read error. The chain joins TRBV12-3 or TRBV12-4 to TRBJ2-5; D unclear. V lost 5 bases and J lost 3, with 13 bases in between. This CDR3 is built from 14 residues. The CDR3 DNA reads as TGTGCCAGCAGTCCACCTCCGAAGGAAGAGACCCAGTACTTC. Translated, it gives CASSPPPKEETQYF.

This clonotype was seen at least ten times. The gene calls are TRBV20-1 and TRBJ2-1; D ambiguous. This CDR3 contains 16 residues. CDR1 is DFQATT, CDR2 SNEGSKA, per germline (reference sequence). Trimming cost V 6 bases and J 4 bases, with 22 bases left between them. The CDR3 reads CSAKTSIRRSYNEQFF. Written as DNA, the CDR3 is TGCAGTGCCAAGACGTCAATTCGGCGGAGTTACAATGAGCAGTTCTTC.

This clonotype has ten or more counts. The CDR3 DNA follows: TGTGCCAGCAGCGGGACACTCCGAGAGACCCAGTACTTC. It yields the protein CASSGTLRETQYF. This sequence joins TRBV6-1 and TRBJ2-5, with D possibly matching TRBD1 (6 bases). From germline, CDR1 is MNHNS and CDR2 SASEGT. With 6 bases removed from V and 4 bases from J, the gap between germline ends came to 12 bases. The CDR3 is 13 residues long.

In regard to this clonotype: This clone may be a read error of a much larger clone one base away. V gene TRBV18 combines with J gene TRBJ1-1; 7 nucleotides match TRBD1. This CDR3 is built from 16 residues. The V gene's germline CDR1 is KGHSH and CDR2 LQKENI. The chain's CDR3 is CASPPPSRGQDTEAFF. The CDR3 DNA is TGTGCCAGCCCACCACCGTCTAGGGGGCAGGACACTGAAGCTTTCTTT.

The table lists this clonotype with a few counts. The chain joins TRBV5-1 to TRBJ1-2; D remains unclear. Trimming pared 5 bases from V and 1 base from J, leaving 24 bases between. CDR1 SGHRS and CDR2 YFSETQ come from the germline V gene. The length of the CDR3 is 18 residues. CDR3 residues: CASSYRYPARTNNYGYTF. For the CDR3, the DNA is TGCGCCAGCAGTTATCGATATCCCGCCAGAACAAATAACTATGGCTACACCTTC.

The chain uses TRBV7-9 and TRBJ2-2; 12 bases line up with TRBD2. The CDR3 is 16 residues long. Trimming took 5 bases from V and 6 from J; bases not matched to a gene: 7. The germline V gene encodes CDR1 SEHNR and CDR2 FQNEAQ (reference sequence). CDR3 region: CASSPPLAGGPGELFF. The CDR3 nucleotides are TGTGCCAGCAGCCCCCCACTAGCGGGAGGCCCCGGGGAGCTGTTTTTT. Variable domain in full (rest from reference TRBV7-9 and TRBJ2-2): DTGVSQNPRHKITKRGQNVTFRCDPISEHNRLYWYRQTLGQGPEFLTYFQNEAQLEKSRLLSDRFSAERPKGSFSTLEIQRTEQGDSAMYLCASSPPLAGGPGELFFGEGSRLTVL.

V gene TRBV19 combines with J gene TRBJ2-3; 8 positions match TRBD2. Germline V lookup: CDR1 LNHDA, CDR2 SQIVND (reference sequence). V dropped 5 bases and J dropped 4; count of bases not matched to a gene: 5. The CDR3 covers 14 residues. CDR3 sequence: CASSWTSSADTQYF. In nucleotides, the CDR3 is TGTGCCAGTAGTTGGACTAGCTCTGCAGATACGCAGTATTTT.

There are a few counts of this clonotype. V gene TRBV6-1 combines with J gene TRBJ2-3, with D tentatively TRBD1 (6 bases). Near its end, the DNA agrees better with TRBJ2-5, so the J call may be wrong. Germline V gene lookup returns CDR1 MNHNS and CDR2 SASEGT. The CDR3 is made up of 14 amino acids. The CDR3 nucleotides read TGTGCCAGCAGTGAAGTCTGGGGGCGAGAGACCCAGTACTTC. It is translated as CASSEVWGRETQYF.

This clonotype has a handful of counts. The CDR3 nucleotides are TGTGCCTGGAGTGAGGGAGTGAATAACTATGGCTACACCTTC. Amino acid sequence: CAWSEGVNNYGYTF. This chain joins TRBV30 and TRBJ1-2; no clear D. CDR3 size: 14 residues. Germline values: CDR1 GTSNPN, CDR2 SVGIG (reference sequence). The ends were cut back, 1 base at V and 1 base at J, with 10 bases in the middle.

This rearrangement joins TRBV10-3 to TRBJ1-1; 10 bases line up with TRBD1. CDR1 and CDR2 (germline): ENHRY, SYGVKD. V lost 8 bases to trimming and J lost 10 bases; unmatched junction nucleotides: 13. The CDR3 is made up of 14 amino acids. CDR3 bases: TGTGCCATCGGGGGGGACAGGGGAATTCGTAGAGCTTTCTTT. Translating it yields CAIGGDRGIRRAFF.

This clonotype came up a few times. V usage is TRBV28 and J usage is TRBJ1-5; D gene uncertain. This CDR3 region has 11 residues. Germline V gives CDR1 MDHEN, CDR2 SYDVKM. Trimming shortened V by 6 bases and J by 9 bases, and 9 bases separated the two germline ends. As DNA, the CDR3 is TGTGCCAGCAGATCCAGCATGCCCCAGCATTTT. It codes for CASRSSMPQHF.

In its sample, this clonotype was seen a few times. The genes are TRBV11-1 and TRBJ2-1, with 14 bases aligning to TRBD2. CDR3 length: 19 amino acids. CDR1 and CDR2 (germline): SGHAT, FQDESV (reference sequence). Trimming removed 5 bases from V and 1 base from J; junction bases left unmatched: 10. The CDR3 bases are TGTGCCAGCAGCAGCCCCGGGACTAGCGGGAGTGTTTCCTACAATGAGCAGTTCTTC. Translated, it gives CASSSPGTSGSVSYNEQFF.

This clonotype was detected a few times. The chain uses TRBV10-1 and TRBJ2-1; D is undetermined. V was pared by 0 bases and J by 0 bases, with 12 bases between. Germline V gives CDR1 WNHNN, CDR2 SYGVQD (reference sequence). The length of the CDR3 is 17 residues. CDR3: CASSESRTISSYNEQFF. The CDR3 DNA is TGCGCCAGCAGTGAGTCTAGGACGATCAGCTCCTACAATGAGCAGTTCTTC.

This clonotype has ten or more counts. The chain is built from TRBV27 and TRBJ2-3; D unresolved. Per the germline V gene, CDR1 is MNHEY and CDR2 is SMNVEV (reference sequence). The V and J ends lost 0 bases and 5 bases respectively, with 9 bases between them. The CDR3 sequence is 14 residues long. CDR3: CASSLSPGGDTQYF. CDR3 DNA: TGTGCCAGCAGTTTATCCCCCGGTGGAGATACGCAGTATTTT.

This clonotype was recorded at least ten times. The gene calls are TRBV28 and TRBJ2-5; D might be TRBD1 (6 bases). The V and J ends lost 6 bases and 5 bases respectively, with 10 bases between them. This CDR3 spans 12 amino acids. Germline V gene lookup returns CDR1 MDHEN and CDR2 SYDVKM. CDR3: CASSWTAETQYF. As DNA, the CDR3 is TGTGCCAGCAGCTGGACAGCCGAGACCCAGTACTTC.

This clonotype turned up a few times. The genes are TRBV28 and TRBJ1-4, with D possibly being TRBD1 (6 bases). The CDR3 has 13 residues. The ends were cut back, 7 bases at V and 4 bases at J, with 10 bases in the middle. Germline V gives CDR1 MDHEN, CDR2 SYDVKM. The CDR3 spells CASKTGHNEKLFF. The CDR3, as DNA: TGTGCCAGCAAGACAGGCCATAATGAAAAACTGTTTTTT.

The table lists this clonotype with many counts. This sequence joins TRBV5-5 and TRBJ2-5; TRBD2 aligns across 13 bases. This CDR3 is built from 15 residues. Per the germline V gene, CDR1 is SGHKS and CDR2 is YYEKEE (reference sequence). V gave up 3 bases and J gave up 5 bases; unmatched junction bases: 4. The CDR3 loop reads CASSWTSGSSETQYF. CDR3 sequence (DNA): TGTGCCAGCAGCTGGACTAGCGGGAGTAGTGAGACCCAGTACTTC. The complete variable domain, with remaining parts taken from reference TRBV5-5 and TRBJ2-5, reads DAGVTQSPTHLIKTRGQQVTLRCSPISGHKSVSWYQQVLGQGPQFIFQYYEKEERGRGNFPDRFSARQFPNYSSELNVNALLLGDSALYLCASSWTSGSSETQYFGPGTRLLVL.

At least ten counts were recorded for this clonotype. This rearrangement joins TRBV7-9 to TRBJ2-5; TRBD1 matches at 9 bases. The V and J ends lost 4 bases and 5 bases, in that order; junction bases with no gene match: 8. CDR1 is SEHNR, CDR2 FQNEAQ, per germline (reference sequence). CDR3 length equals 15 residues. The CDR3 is CASSSQGASVETQYF. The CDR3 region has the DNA TGTGCCAGCAGCTCACAGGGGGCATCGGTGGAGACCCAGTACTTC.

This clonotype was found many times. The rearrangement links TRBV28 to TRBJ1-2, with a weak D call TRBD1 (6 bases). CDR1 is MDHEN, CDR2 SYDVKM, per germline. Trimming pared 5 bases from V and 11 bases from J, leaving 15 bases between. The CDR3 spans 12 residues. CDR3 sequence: CASSVPQGYYTF. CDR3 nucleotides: TGTGCCAGCAGTGTCCCACAGGGCTATTACACCTTC.

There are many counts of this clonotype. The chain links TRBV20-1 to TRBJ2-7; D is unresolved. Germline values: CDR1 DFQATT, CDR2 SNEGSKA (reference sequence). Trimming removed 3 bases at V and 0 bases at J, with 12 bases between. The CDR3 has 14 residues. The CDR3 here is CSARDLRSSYEQYF. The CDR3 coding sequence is TGCAGTGCTAGGGACCTCAGGAGCTCCTACGAGCAGTACTTC.

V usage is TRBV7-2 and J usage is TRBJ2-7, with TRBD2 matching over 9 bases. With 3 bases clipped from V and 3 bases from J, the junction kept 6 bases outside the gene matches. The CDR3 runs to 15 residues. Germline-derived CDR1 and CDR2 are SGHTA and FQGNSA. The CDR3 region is CASSFSGLAGYEQYF. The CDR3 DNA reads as TGTGCCAGCAGCTTTTCGGGACTAGCCGGCTACGAGCAGTACTTC.

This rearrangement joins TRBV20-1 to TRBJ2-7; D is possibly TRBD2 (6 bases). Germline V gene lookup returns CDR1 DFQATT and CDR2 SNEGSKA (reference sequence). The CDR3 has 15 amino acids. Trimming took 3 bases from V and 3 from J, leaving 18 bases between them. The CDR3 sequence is CSASPLSGSGYEQYF. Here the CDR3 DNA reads TGCAGTGCTAGCCCTCTCTCCGGGAGCGGCTACGAGCAGTACTTC.